This T cell receptor beta chain comes out of a study of blood T cell repertoires in COVID-19. Study overall: Acute-phase and convalescent COVID-19 samples originated in the United States, Italy and Spain. Sample material is recorded as cDNA or gDNA derived from T cells, B-cell-depleted T cells, or PBMCs.

Per the study methods: Amplification of reference gene primers was used by the study to estimate nucleated cell counts. The protocol was immunoSEQ multiplex PCR, while the TCRdb copy is restricted to in-frame clones and leaves out a portion. V and J calls and clone size are given by that table; D and trimming were obtained from the DNA. The sample includes about 190,000 clones, 80% to 90% of them seen just once. This CDR3 spans 14 amino acids. V was shortened by 4 bases and J by 5 bases, with 14 bases between the two germline ends. Germline CDR1 reads SGHRS; CDR2 reads YFSETQ. The V gene is TRBV5-1, the J gene TRBJ2-3; D might be TRBD2 (6 bases). The source of this sequence is a man in his 70s with active or convalescent COVID-19. Sequencing was performed on peripheral blood. CDR3 DNA sequence: TGCGCCAGCAGCCCCCGGTTCGGGGGAGATACGCAGTATTTT. This gives the protein CASSPRFGGDTQYF. The complete variable domain, with remaining parts taken from reference TRBV5-1 and TRBJ2-3, reads KAGVTQTPRYLIKTRGQQVTLSCSPISGHRSVSWYQQTPGQGLQFLFEYFSETQRNKGNFPGRFSGRQFSNSRSEMNVSTLELGDSALYLCASSPRFGGDTQYFGPGTRLTVL.